This T cell receptor (beta chain) is from a study of T cells in Graves' hyperthyroidism and ophthalmopathy. Researchers took RNA transcripts and amplified the TCR beta CDR3 regions from them. First-round RT-PCR of the TCR CDR3 relied on the HTBI primer set. TCRdb analysed the multiplex PCR reads with MiXCR anew, one entry per CDR3 protein. Altogether approximately 500,000 distinct CDR3 sequences are present, about 45% being singletons, with the ten largest covering more than 7.5%. The CDR3 consists of 16 residues. Germline CDR1 is SGDLS and CDR2 is YYNGEE. Worth noting for this clonotype: A much larger clone sits a single nucleotide away, making a read error possible.

Input material: peripheral blood or thyroid tissue (not recorded which). This chain uses TRBV9 with TRBJ2-1, with 7 positions matching TRBD2. This clonotype was sampled from a woman in her late teens or twenties with Graves' hyperthyroidism. The CDR3 nucleotides read TGTGCCGGCAGCCCTGAGGGCGGGAGCTCCTACAATGAGCAGTTCTTC. Its protein product is CAGSPEGGSSYNEQFF.